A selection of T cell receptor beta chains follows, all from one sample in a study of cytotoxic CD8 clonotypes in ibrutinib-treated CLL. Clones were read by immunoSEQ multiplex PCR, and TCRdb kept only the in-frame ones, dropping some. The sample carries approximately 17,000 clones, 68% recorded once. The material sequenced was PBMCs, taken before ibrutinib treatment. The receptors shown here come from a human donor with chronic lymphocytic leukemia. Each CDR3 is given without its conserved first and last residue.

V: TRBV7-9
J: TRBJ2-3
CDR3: ASSRTDTQY

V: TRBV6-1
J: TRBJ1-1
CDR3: ASRASRNTEAF

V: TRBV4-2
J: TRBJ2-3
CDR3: ASSQDPREDTQY

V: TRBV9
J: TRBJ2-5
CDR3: ASSVQGTAETQY

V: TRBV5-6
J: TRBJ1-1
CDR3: ASSLTANTEAF

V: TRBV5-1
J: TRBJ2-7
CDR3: ASSSAGLYYEQY

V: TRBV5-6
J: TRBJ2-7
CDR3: ASGALGSSYEQY

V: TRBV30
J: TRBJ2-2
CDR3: AWSVKANLRPGELF

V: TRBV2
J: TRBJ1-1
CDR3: ASSFRGTEAF

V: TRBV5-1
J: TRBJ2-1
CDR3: ASSLDTSIVNEQF

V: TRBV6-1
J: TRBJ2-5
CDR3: ASSEPVTGQTQY

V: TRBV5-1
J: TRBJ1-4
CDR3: ASSLDRGNEKLF

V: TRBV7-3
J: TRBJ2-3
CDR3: ASSLTQATDTQY

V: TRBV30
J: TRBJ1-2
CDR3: AWKGSGYGYT

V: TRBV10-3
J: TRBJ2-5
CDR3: AIKASGGQETQY

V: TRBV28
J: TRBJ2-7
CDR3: ASSLLTPQGAYEQY

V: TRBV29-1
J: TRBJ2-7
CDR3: SAQGASGGPIPYEQY

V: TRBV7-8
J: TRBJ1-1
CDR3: ASSLFQGATEAF

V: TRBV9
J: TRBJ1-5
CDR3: ASSGGGYSNQPQH

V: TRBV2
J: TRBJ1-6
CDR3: ASRAGGAANSPLH

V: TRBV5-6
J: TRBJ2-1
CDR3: ASSLGSITRLLKNNEQF

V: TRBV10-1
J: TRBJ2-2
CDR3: ARTGGFGELF

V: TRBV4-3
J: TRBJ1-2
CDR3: ASSQDRRGLYGYT

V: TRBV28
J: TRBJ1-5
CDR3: AIKGVSNQPQH

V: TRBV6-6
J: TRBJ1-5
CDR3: ASSYKSVSGSGPQH

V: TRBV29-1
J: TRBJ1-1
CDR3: SVYVAVNTEAF

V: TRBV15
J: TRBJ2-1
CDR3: ATSTSGGRYNEQF

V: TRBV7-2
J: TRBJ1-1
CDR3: ASSVGQGNIMNTEAF

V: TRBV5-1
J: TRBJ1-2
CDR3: ASSLDSLGYT

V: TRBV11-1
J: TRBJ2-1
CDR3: ASSQEGLDTNEQF

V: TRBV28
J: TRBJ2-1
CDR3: ASSQTGTNEQF

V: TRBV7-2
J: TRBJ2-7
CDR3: ASSLKRSGGRYEQY

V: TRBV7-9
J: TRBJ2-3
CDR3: ASSLGTKNTDTQY

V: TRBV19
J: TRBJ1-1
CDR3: ASSRTGGGITEAF

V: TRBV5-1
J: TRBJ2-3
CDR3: ASSLGVGGTDTQY

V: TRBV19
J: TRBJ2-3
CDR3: ASSISSGGTADTQY

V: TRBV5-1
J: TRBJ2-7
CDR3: ASSVGLEQY

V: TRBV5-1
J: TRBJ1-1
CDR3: ASTSQNTEAF

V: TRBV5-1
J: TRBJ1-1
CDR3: ASSLEGGREAF

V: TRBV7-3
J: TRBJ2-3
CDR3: ASSSAGAIDTQY

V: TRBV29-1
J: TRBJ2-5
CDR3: SVLAGGHETQY

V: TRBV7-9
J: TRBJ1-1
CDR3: ASSSRQEAF

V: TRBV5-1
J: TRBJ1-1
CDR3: ASSLEGGASEAF

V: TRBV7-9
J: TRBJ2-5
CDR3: ASSLAGLEETQY